The 24 T cell receptor beta chains reported below all come from one sample, sequenced in a study of T cells after yellow fever vaccination (dated by TCRdb to about 2019). The meaning of the sample's treatment or condition label: live attenuated yellow fever vaccine strain. Libraries came from 5' RACE. For sequencing, an Illumina HiSeq 2500 was employed. TCRdb reran the public reads through fastp at Q25 and MiXCR, keeping productive beta chains. Rows with one shared CDR3 protein collapse into an entry with the most common genes and DNA. This sample comprises about 22,000 distinct CDR3 sequences, less than 5.5% of them detected only once. The top ten constitute 15% to 20% of the sample. Specimen: PBMCs, either bulk or a sorted T-cell subset (CD4+, CD8+, memory, or dextramer-sorted; not recorded which), collected approximately 40 days after the first yellow fever vaccination. The receptors shown here come from a man aged 18 to 29 who received the YFV17D yellow fever vaccine.

This clonotype was seen ten or more times. The CDR3 loop is CSGLRTSGQETQYF. CDR3 DNA sequence: TGCAGTGGGCTCAGGACTAGCGGACAAGAGACCCAGTACTTC. The chain uses TRBV20-1 and TRBJ2-5, with 10 bases that match TRBD2. Trimming cost V 7 bases and J 2 bases; bases outside gene matches: 7. From germline, CDR1 is DFQATT and CDR2 SNEGSKA (reference sequence). The length of the CDR3 is 14 residues.

This clonotype was observed at least ten times. The chain uses TRBV19 and TRBJ2-7, with TRBD2 as a possible D gene (7 bases). This CDR3 has 15 amino acids. Germline CDR1 reads LNHDA; CDR2 reads SQIVND (reference sequence). The ends were cut back, 11 bases at V and 2 bases at J, with 22 bases in the middle. CDR3 sequence: CASAEGGTITYEQYF. CDR3 bases: TGTGCCTCCGCTGAGGGGGGGACAATAACCTACGAGCAGTACTTC.

This clonotype showed up many times. This sequence joins TRBV29-1 and TRBJ2-3, with 8 bases fitting TRBD2. The germline V gene has CDR1 SQVTM and CDR2 ANQGSEA. The CDR3 consists of 14 residues. V shed 4 bases, J shed 6 bases, and the junction held 9 bases outside the gene matches. This CDR3 reads CSVATVTSADTQYF. The CDR3 DNA is TGCAGCGTTGCCACAGTGACTAGCGCTGATACGCAGTATTTT.

The rearrangement links TRBV5-4 to TRBJ2-1, with a possible D match to TRBD2 (6 bases). CDR3 length equals 15 residues. V lost 3 bases and J 5 bases, leaving 15 bases between the germline ends. Germline V CDR1 and CDR2: SGHNT, YYREEE (reference sequence). CDR3 in amino acids: CASSSSRRGNNEQFF. For the CDR3, the DNA is TGTGCCAGCAGCTCCAGCCGGAGGGGAAACAATGAGCAGTTCTTC.

This chain joins TRBV2 and TRBJ2-2; 8 nucleotides line up with TRBD1. This CDR3 is built from 13 residues. CDR1 is SNHLY, CDR2 FYNNEI, per germline. CDR3: CTCSLQGAGELFF. In DNA form, the CDR3 reads TGTACCTGCAGTTTACAGGGGGCCGGGGAGCTGTTTTTT.

A note on this clonotype: A much larger clone sits a single nucleotide away, making a read error possible. The V and J genes are TRBV7-2 and TRBJ1-1; D gene uncertain. V lost 5 bases and J lost 8, with 12 bases in between. This CDR3 comprises 12 residues. The germline CDR1 and CDR2 sequences are SGHTA and FQGNSA. This CDR3 reads CASSQHSAEAFF. CDR3 bases: TGTGCCAGCAGCCAACACAGTGCAGAAGCTTTCTTT.

This clonotype was counted ten times or more. The chain couples TRBV4-2 to TRBJ1-2; tentatively, D is TRBD1 (5 bases). Germline loops: CDR1 LGHNA, CDR2 YNFKEQ. Trimming took off 0 bases at V and 4 bases at J, with 18 bases between the two ends. The length of the CDR3 is 17 residues. The CDR3 nucleotides read TGTGCCAGCAGCCAAGAAGTAAGCGGGGCCCCTGGCTATGGCTACACCTTC. Its translation: CASSQEVSGAPGYGYTF.

This clonotype has a count of ten or more. This chain uses TRBV4-1 with TRBJ2-2; possibly TRBD1 or TRBD2 for D (6 bases each). The CDR3 has 17 amino acids. In germline, CDR1 is MGHRA, CDR2 YSYEKL. V was shortened by 3 bases and J by 1 base, with 15 bases between the two germline ends. CDR3 residues: CASSHPRGRKNTGELFF. The CDR3 nucleotides read TGCGCCAGCAGCCACCCCCGGGGGCGGAAGAACACCGGGGAGCTGTTTTTT.

This clonotype was seen ten or more times. This chain joins TRBV11-2 and TRBJ2-3; TRBD2 matches 10 bases. This CDR3 region has 18 residues. Germline V gives CDR1 SGHAT, CDR2 FQNNGV. Losses at the gene ends were 4 bases for V and 0 bases for J; bases not matched to a gene: 10. The CDR3 DNA is TGTGCCAGCAGCTCATCCGCACTAGCGGGGAGTAGCACAGATACGCAGTATTTT. This translates into CASSSSALAGSSTDTQYF.

This clonotype was counted many times. The chain recombines TRBV30 with TRBJ2-3; 13 bases map to TRBD2. The germline V gene encodes CDR1 GTSNPN and CDR2 SVGIG (reference sequence). The CDR3 consists of 16 residues. After removal of 2 bases from V and 1 base from J, the junction contained 3 bases not matched to a gene. CDR3 residues: CAWSRGLAGGTDTQYF. CDR3 sequence (DNA): TGTGCCTGGAGTCGAGGACTAGCGGGGGGCACAGATACGCAGTATTTT.

This clonotype was detected ten times or more. The V gene is TRBV18, the J gene TRBJ2-3; D tentatively fits TRBD1 or TRBD2 (6 bases each). Trimming left V 9 bases short and J 6 bases short, with 16 bases between. Germline V gives CDR1 KGHSH, CDR2 LQKENI. The CDR3 runs 13 residues. The CDR3 loop is CASRSGGADTQYF. In nucleotides, the CDR3 is TGTGCCAGTCGGTCCGGGGGCGCGGATACGCAGTATTTT. Looking up the rest from reference TRBV18 and TRBJ2-3 gives the full variable domain: NAGVMQNPRHLVRRRGQEARLRCSPMKGHSHVYWYRQLPEEGLKFMVYLQKENIIDESGMPKERFSAEFPKEGPSILRIQQVVRGDSAAYFCASRSGGADTQYFGPGTRLTVL.

The chain combines TRBV20-1 with TRBJ2-3; D unclear. This CDR3 spans 16 amino acids. The V and J ends lost 1 base and 0 bases respectively, with 14 bases between them. The germline V gene encodes CDR1 DFQATT and CDR2 SNEGSKA (reference sequence). DNA of the CDR3: TGCAGTGCTAGAGGGTCGCCCCGGTTGAGCACAGATACGCAGTATTTT. Its protein product is CSARGSPRLSTDTQYF.

This clonotype was seen ten or more times. The V and J genes are TRBV6-5 and TRBJ2-3; TRBD1 is a possible D gene (6 bases). V gave up 3 bases and J gave up 2 bases, with 21 bases separating them. The germline V gene has CDR1 MNHEY and CDR2 SVGAGI. The CDR3 has 18 amino acids. CDR3 nucleotides: TGTGCCAGCAGTTATACCTCCGGAGGACAGCGTCTCACAGATACGCAGTATTTT. Translating it yields CASSYTSGGQRLTDTQYF.

This clonotype was observed at least ten times. The rearrangement joins TRBV9 to TRBJ2-1, with 11 positions matching TRBD2. Germline V CDR1 and CDR2: SGDLS, YYNGEE. V lost 2 bases, J lost 7 bases, and 5 bases stayed unmatched. This CDR3 is 15 amino acids long. The CDR3 region has the DNA TGTGCCAGCAGCGTGGCTAGCGGGGGGTTAAATGAGCAGTTCTTC. Its protein product is CASSVASGGLNEQFF.

At least ten counts were recorded for this clonotype. This chain joins TRBV18 and TRBJ1-6; D not certain. The CDR3 sequence is 14 residues long. Germline V CDR1 and CDR2: KGHSH, LQKENI. Trimming took off 3 bases at V and 10 bases at J, with 13 bases between the two ends. CDR3 region: CASSPPTRRSPLHF. DNA of the CDR3: TGTGCCAGCTCACCTCCGACCCGGCGGTCACCCCTCCACTTT. Variable domain in full (rest from reference TRBV18 and TRBJ1-6): NAGVMQNPRHLVRRRGQEARLRCSPMKGHSHVYWYRQLPEEGLKFMVYLQKENIIDESGMPKERFSAEFPKEGPSILRIQQVVRGDSAAYFCASSPPTRRSPLHFGNGTRLTVT.

This clonotype was seen ten or more times. The chain recombines TRBV6-1 with TRBJ2-3; no firm D call. From germline, CDR1 is MNHNS and CDR2 SASEGT. This CDR3 contains 13 residues. The V and J ends lost 3 bases and 4 bases respectively, with 8 bases between them. The CDR3 loop is CASSDRQPDTQYF. Here the CDR3 DNA reads TGTGCCAGCAGTGACCGCCAGCCAGATACGCAGTATTTT.

This clonotype was recorded at least ten times. This chain uses TRBV20-1 with TRBJ2-7; 9 positions match TRBD1. J was trimmed by 0 bases and V by 0 bases; bases with no gene match: 6. The CDR3 totals 16 residues. CDR1 is DFQATT and CDR2 is SNEGSKA in the germline V gene (reference sequence). CDR3 sequence: CSARDAQGADSYEQYV. The CDR3 region has the DNA TGCAGTGCTAGAGACGCACAGGGGGCAGACTCCTACGAGCAGTACGTC.

Many counts were recorded for this clonotype. V gene TRBV20-1 combines with J gene TRBJ1-6; D might be TRBD1 (5 bases). V was shortened by 0 bases and J by 0 bases, with 9 bases between the two germline ends. CDR1 and CDR2 (germline): DFQATT, SNEGSKA (reference sequence). The CDR3 is 16 amino acids. CDR3 DNA sequence: TGCAGTGCTAGAGATAGGGGCAGCTCCTATAATTCACCCCTCCACTTT. Protein: CSARDRGSSYNSPLHF.

This clonotype has a count of ten or more. The rearrangement joins TRBV7-9 to TRBJ2-1; D remains ambiguous. From germline, CDR1 is SEHNR and CDR2 FQNEAQ (reference sequence). V lost 5 bases and J 4 bases, leaving 15 bases between the germline ends. CDR3 length equals 15 residues. This CDR3 reads CASSPKDPTYNEQFF. Here the CDR3 DNA reads TGTGCCAGCAGCCCCAAGGACCCCACATACAATGAGCAGTTCTTC.

This clonotype has at least ten counts. The chain uses TRBV7-2 and TRBJ2-3; D gene unclear. This CDR3 comprises 13 residues. V lost 5 bases, J lost 1 base, and 7 bases lay in between. Germline V gives CDR1 SGHTA, CDR2 FQGNSA. The CDR3 protein is CASSPKGTDTQYF. DNA for the CDR3: TGTGCCAGCAGCCCAAAGGGCACAGATACGCAGTATTTT.

Many counts were recorded for this clonotype. The chain recombines TRBV7-2 with TRBJ2-2; the D gene is possibly TRBD2 (5 bases). Germline V gene sequence: CDR1 SGHTA, CDR2 FQGNSA. V gave up 5 bases and J gave up 1 base, with 11 bases separating them. CDR3 length: 15 amino acids. CDR3 residues: CASSRVAWNTGELFF. In DNA form, the CDR3 reads TGTGCCAGCAGCCGAGTAGCGTGGAACACCGGGGAGCTGTTTTTT. Full variable domain (remainder filled in from reference TRBV7-2 and TRBJ2-2): GAGVSQSPSNKVTEKGKDVELRCDPISGHTALYWYRQSLGQGLEFLIYFQGNSAPDKSGLPSDRFSAERTGGSVSTLTIQRTQQEDSAVYLCASSRVAWNTGELFFGEGSRLTVL.

This clonotype was counted ten times or more. The V and J genes are TRBV6-2 or TRBV6-3 and TRBJ2-4, with 8 bases matching TRBD2. CDR3 length: 15 residues. J was trimmed by 6 bases and V by 6 bases; bases with no gene match: 10. Germline assignment: CDR1 MNHEY and CDR2 SVGEGT. The chain's CDR3 is CASRASAGGRNIQYF. DNA for the CDR3: TGTGCCAGCAGAGCGTCCGCGGGGGGCCGAAACATTCAGTACTTC.

This clonotype was picked up many times. The chain joins TRBV10-2 to TRBJ2-1; D unresolved. This CDR3 is 16 amino acids long. Germline assignment: CDR1 WSHSY and CDR2 SAAADI. Trimming shortened V by 6 bases and J by 7 bases, and 22 bases separated the two germline ends. In nucleotides, the CDR3 is TGCGCCAGCAGCAATGGGGTACTCCCCCTCGGTAATGAGCAGTTCTTC. Translated, it gives CASSNGVLPLGNEQFF.

There are many counts of this clonotype. This sequence joins TRBV12-3 or TRBV12-4 and TRBJ2-7, with D possibly being TRBD2 (5 bases). The CDR3 consists of 15 residues. Trimming cost V 5 bases and J 0 bases, with 14 bases left between them. The CDR3 region has the DNA TGTGCCAGCAGTCCCCCTGGACTCCACTCCTACGAGCAGTACTTC. Amino acid sequence: CASSPPGLHSYEQYF.